The 8 T cell receptor beta chains reported below all come from one sample, sequenced in a study of T cell changes during pregnancy in multiple sclerosis. Sequenced by immunoSEQ multiplex PCR; TCRdb stores in-frame clones only, minus some. The top ten hold over 1% of the sample, which has tens of thousands of clones, just over 90% seen once. Sequenced material: peripheral blood, taken in the third trimester of pregnancy. The origin of the receptors is a female donor with multiple sclerosis, enrolled in a pregnancy study.

On this clone itself: This specimen includes other DNA sequences encoding the same CDR3. The rearrangement uses TRBV7-2 and TRBJ2-7; TRBD1 might be the D (6 bases). Germline values: CDR1 SGHTA, CDR2 FQGNSA. V lost 0 bases to trimming and J lost 0 bases, with 6 bases between them. The CDR3 is 14 amino acids. As DNA, the CDR3 is TGTGCCAGCAGCTTAGCAGGGGGCTCCTACGAGCAGTACTTC. Its translation is CASSLAGGSYEQYF.

The rearrangement links TRBV5-6 to TRBJ2-5; 13 nucleotides align to TRBD2. With 1 base clipped from V and 1 base from J, the junction kept 1 base outside the gene matches. This CDR3 is built from 16 residues. CDR1 is SGHDT and CDR2 is YYEEEE in the germline V gene. CDR3 amino acids: CASSLRTSGSQETQYF. Here the CDR3 DNA reads TGTGCCAGCAGCTTGCGGACTAGCGGGAGCCAAGAGACCCAGTACTTC.

The chain recombines TRBV13 with TRBJ1-5, with a possible D match to TRBD1 (6 bases). Germline V lookup: CDR1 PRHDT, CDR2 FYEKMQ (reference sequence). V was pared by 6 bases and J by 3 bases, with 15 bases between. This CDR3 comprises 15 residues. The CDR3 region has the DNA TGTGCCAGCAGTTCGAGACAGGACTTCAATCAGCCCCAGCATTTT. Its translation: CASSSRQDFNQPQHF.

V gene TRBV5-4 combines with J gene TRBJ2-5; 13 nucleotides agree with TRBD2. In germline, CDR1 is SGHNT, CDR2 YYREEE (reference sequence). This CDR3 spans 16 amino acids. V shed 1 base, J shed 4 bases, and the junction held 4 bases outside the gene matches. The CDR3 spells CASSLTSGRAGETQYF. The CDR3 DNA reads as TGTGCCAGCAGCTTGACTAGCGGGAGGGCCGGAGAGACCCAGTACTTC.

The rearrangement joins TRBV10-3 to TRBJ2-7; TRBD2 matches at 9 bases. The V gene's germline CDR1 is ENHRY and CDR2 SYGVKD. The J segment lost 11 bases and the V segment lost 2 bases, leaving 10 bases of the junction unmatched. The CDR3 has 14 residues. CDR3 nucleotide sequence: TGTGCCATCAGTGAGGCGGGACTAGCAGTCTACAAGTACTTC. Its translation is CAISEAGLAVYKYF.

The rearrangement links TRBV11-2 to TRBJ1-1, with a tentative D call TRBD1 (5 bases). Deletions cut 4 bases from V and 7 bases from J, with 13 bases between. The CDR3 is made up of 13 amino acids. CDR1 is SGHAT, CDR2 FQNNGV, per germline. CDR3 protein: CASSSYQGIEAFF. For the CDR3, the DNA is TGTGCCAGCAGCTCCTATCAGGGTATTGAAGCTTTCTTT.

This clone was observed a handful of times. The chain carries TRBV5-4 and TRBJ2-7; 10 bases agree with TRBD2. CDR3 size: 15 residues. Per the germline V gene, CDR1 is SGHNT and CDR2 is YYREEE (reference sequence). Germline trimming cut 4 bases from V and 7 bases from J; bases unmatched to any gene: 11. The CDR3 region is CASSTPSGSLREQYF. CDR3 bases: TGTGCCAGCAGCACCCCTAGCGGGAGTCTCCGGGAGCAGTACTTC.

The rearrangement links TRBV5-6 to TRBJ2-2, with a possible D match to TRBD1 (6 bases). V was clipped by 5 bases and J by 4 bases, with 15 bases between them. The CDR3 is made up of 15 amino acids. Per the germline V gene, CDR1 is SGHDT and CDR2 is YYEEEE. The CDR3 DNA is TGTGCCAGCAGGACTTACAGGGTTGGCACCGGGGAGCTGTTTTTT. Its protein is CASRTYRVGTGELFF.